These T cell receptor beta chains were read from a single sample in a study of OX40 agonist ivuxolimab in advanced cancers. Method: immunoSEQ multiplex PCR; TCRdb's copy keeps in-frame clones and lacks some. Here the sample spans 40,000 to 45,000 clones, 70% to 90% being singletons. The sequences come from CD4+ or CD8+ T cells sorted from blood, collected in a trial of the OX40 agonist ivuxolimab. The origin of the receptors is an adult with an advanced solid tumor such as melanoma, head and neck, liver or kidney cancer. CDR3s include the opening cysteine and the closing phenylalanine or tryptophan. The order of the fields is D gene, V gene, J gene, clone size, CDR3 DNA, CDR3 protein. The D gene is left open where the match is weak. Size values are once, few and many counts, or a class for expanded clones, and some rows have none.

-	TRBV4-1	TRBJ2-1	-	TGCGCCAGCAGCCAAGATGACGCGACCACCTACAATGAGCAGTTCTTC	CASSQDDATTYNEQFF
-	TRBV27	TRBJ2-7	-	TGTGCCAGCGGTTCCACGGGACGGCTGGGCGAGCAGTACTTC	CASGSTGRLGEQYF
-	TRBV27	TRBJ2-1	-	TGTGCCAGCAGTCAGTGGGGGGGCGGGGGCCCCTACAATGAGCAGTTCTTC	CASSQWGGGGPYNEQFF
TRBD2	TRBV30	TRBJ2-2	-	TGTGCCTGGAGTGTAGGGCCTAGCGGAGGCTACACCGGGGAGCTGTTTTTT	CAWSVGPSGGYTGELFF
TRBD1	TRBV19	TRBJ1-6	-	TGTGCCAGTAGTCCGGGACAGACGAATTCACCCCTCCACTTT	CASSPGQTNSPLHF
-	TRBV28	TRBJ1-4	-	TGTGCCAGCAGAAACAGGGAAGGGGATGAAAAACTGTTTTTT	CASRNREGDEKLFF
-	TRBV28	TRBJ2-4	-	TGTGCCAGCAGTTTCCATAGGTTTGGGCAGGGGATAGCCAAAAACATTCAGTACTTC	CASSFHRFGQGIAKNIQYF
TRBD1	TRBV18	TRBJ2-7	-	TGTGCCAGCTCCCGCGGACAGGGCTACGAGCAGTACTTC	CASSRGQGYEQYF
-	TRBV19	TRBJ1-1	-	TGTGCCTGGAGTCGCCCCCCGAACACTGAAGCTTTCTTT	CAWSRPPNTEAFF
-	TRBV18	TRBJ2-7	-	TGTGCCAGCTCCCCCTACGGGGACGAGCAGTACTTC	CASSPYGDEQYF
TRBD1	TRBV30	TRBJ2-1	once	TGTGCCTGCCAAGGTGAAAGGACAGGCAGCTCCTACAATGAGCAGTTCTTC	CACQGERTGSSYNEQFF
TRBD2	TRBV2	TRBJ2-5	once	TGTGCCAGCAGTGAAGGACTTGGCGGGAGACGGGAGCAGTACTTC	CASSEGLGGRREQYF
-	TRBV19	TRBJ2-6	-	TGTGCCAGTAGTATGAAGGCGGGGGCCTCAGGGGCCAACGTCCTGACTTTC	CASSMKAGASGANVLTF
-	TRBV6-4	TRBJ2-3	-	TGTGCCAGCAGTGACGGGGCCACAGATACGCAGTATTTT	CASSDGATDTQYF
-	TRBV5-5	TRBJ2-7	-	TGTGCCAGCAGCCTCTTGACTCCAGGCTACGAGCAGTACTTC	CASSLLTPGYEQYF
TRBD1	TRBV10-1	TRBJ2-3	-	TGCGCCAGCAGTGAACGGCAGGGGGCGGATACGCAGTATTTT	CASSERQGADTQYF
-	TRBV4-2	TRBJ1-3	-	TGTGCCGGCAGCCAAGCCGGAACAAACACCATATATTTT	CAGSQAGTNTIYF
-	TRBV4-1	TRBJ1-3	-	TGCGCCAGCAGCCGAACAGAGTCTGGAAACACCATATATTTT	CASSRTESGNTIYF
-	TRBV21-1	TRBJ1-5	-	TGTGCCAGCAGCAAAGGGACAGGGACCAATCAGCCCCAGCATTTT	CASSKGTGTNQPQHF
TRBD1	TRBV5-1	TRBJ1-1	-	TGCGCCAGCAGGACGACAGGGGGGACTGGCGCTGAAGCTTTCTTT	CASRTTGGTGAEAFF
TRBD1	TRBV15	TRBJ2-1	-	TGTGCCACCAGCAGAGGACTGGGACAGCTGAGCTCCTACAATGAGCAGTTCTTC	CATSRGLGQLSSYNEQFF
-	TRBV23-1	TRBJ1-5	-	TGCGCCAGCAGTCAGCTCGCCGGGGGGAGCAATCAGCCCCAGCATTTT	CASSQLAGGSNQPQHF
-	TRBV15	TRBJ2-1	-	TGTGCCACCAGCCTACCCAAAGGGAGGAGGAATGAGCAGTTCTTC	CATSLPKGRRNEQFF
-	TRBV4-2	TRBJ2-7	-	TGTGCCAGCAGCCAAGATCTATTGCGACCCCTTGCTGACGAGCAGTACTTC	CASSQDLLRPLADEQYF
-	TRBV5-1	TRBJ1-1	-	TGCGCCAGCAGCTTGGGGCCAAACCTGGGATCAAACACTGAAGCTTTCTTT	CASSLGPNLGSNTEAFF
TRBD2	TRBV7-3	TRBJ2-1	-	TGTGCCAGCAGCACTAGCGGCGGCTCCTACAATGAGCAGTTCTTC	CASSTSGGSYNEQFF
TRBD2	TRBV4-1	TRBJ2-1	-	TGCGCCAGCAGCCAGGTTAGACTAGCGGCCTACAATGAGCAGTTCTTC	CASSQVRLAAYNEQFF
-	TRBV10-2	TRBJ2-7	-	TGCGCCAGCAGTTCTGGCGGCTACGAGCAGTACTTC	CASSSGGYEQYF
-	TRBV6-5	TRBJ2-6	-	TGTGCCAGCAGTTACGTACTCAGCCCGACCCTGGCGGTCCTGACTTTC	CASSYVLSPTLAVLTF
TRBD2	TRBV10-3	TRBJ2-1	-	TGTGCCATCAGTTATCTAGCGGGAGAGGGCAATGAGCAGTTCTTC	CAISYLAGEGNEQFF
-	TRBV7-3	TRBJ2-1	once	TGTGCCAGCAGCTTTTCCACCGGGACTGGGTCCTACAATGAGCAGTTCTTC	CASSFSTGTGSYNEQFF
-	TRBV27	TRBJ2-5	once	TGTGCCAGCAGTTGGGAGGGGGAAAAGACCCAGTACTTC	CASSWEGEKTQYF
TRBD1	TRBV7-9	TRBJ1-1	-	TGTGCCAGCAGCCCCCAGCAGGGGGCGCGCACTGAAGCTTTCTTT	CASSPQQGARTEAFF
-	TRBV21-1	TRBJ1-3	-	TGTGCCAGCACTACAGGAGATATCTCTGGAAACACCATATATTTT	CASTTGDISGNTIYF
TRBD2	TRBV18	TRBJ2-1	-	TGTGCCAGCTCACCACGAGTCCTAGCGGGAGACCAAACATCGAGATACAATGAGCAGTTCTTC	CASSPRVLAGDQTSRYNEQFF
TRBD2	TRBV9	TRBJ2-1	-	TGTGCCAGCAGCGTTGAGTGGCGGGGGGATGAGCAGTTCTTC	CASSVEWRGDEQFF
TRBD1	TRBV11-3	TRBJ2-5	-	TGTGCCAGCAGCTCTCCGTGGGACAGGGGCCGATTTGACCAAGAGACCCAGTACTTC	CASSSPWDRGRFDQETQYF
-	TRBV6-4	TRBJ1-5	once	TGTGCCAGCAGCCAGGGAGGCAATCAGCCCCAGCATTTT	CASSQGGNQPQHF
-	TRBV6-5	TRBJ2-3	-	TGTGCCAGCAGTTACAGCGACTATTCCACAGATACGCAGTATTTT	CASSYSDYSTDTQYF
-	TRBV6-5	TRBJ2-5	-	TGTGCCAGCAGCACTACTAACCGGGTGGCCCAGTACTTC	CASSTTNRVAQYF
TRBD1	TRBV7-3	TRBJ1-2	-	TGTGCCAGCAGCTTAACACAGGGGGCGGTTAACTATGGCTACACCTTC	CASSLTQGAVNYGYTF
-	TRBV5-1	TRBJ2-7	-	TGCGCCAGCAGCCGCCTAGGGACTCCCGCCTACGAGCAGTACTTC	CASSRLGTPAYEQYF
-	TRBV29-1	TRBJ2-3	-	TGTAGCGGAGACGAGGCAGATACGCAGTATTTT	CSGDEADTQYF
-	TRBV28	TRBJ1-1	-	TGTGCCAGCAGTTTGATAGGGCTAAGCACTGAAGCTTTCTTT	CASSLIGLSTEAFF
-	TRBV18	TRBJ2-1	-	TGTGCCAGCTCACCAGGGACAACCTTTTACAATGAGCAGTTCTTC	CASSPGTTFYNEQFF
TRBD2	TRBV4-1	TRBJ2-6	once	TGCGCCAGCAGCCAAGCGTGGGGGGGGGTCTTCTCTGGGGCCAACGTCCTGACTTTC	CASSQAWGGVFSGANVLTF
-	TRBV19	TRBJ1-5	-	TGTGCCAGTAGTATCAACGAGGGATTCAGCAATCAGCCCCAGCATTTT	CASSINEGFSNQPQHF
-	TRBV7-2	TRBJ2-7	-	TGTGCCAGCAGCTTAGCACCCCAAGGGGCCTACGAGCAGTACTTC	CASSLAPQGAYEQYF